Each of the 19 T cell receptor beta chains below was sequenced from the same sample in a study of T-cell reconstitution after alpha-beta-depleted transplantation in children. The TCRbeta library was prepared with unique molecular identifiers. TCRdb fed the PCR reads into MiXCR, producing one record per CDR3 protein. The sample holds hundreds of thousands of distinct CDR3 sequences, 15% to 20% seen once. Sequences were derived from PBMCs from the stem cell graft donor, sampled from the stem cell graft. The receptors stem from a human donor who donated a stem cell graft to a child with acute myeloid leukemia.

This chain uses TRBV6-2 or TRBV6-3 with TRBJ1-1; D is unclear. This CDR3 has 11 amino acids. CDR1 and CDR2 (germline): MNHEY, SVGEGT. Trimming shortened V by 0 bases and J by 8 bases, and 4 bases separated the two germline ends. CDR3 region: CASSYSMEAFF. CDR3 nucleotides: TGTGCCAGCAGTTACTCGATGGAAGCTTTCTTT.

This clonotype showed up many times. This chain joins TRBV20-1 and TRBJ2-1; 10 bases align to TRBD2. Trimming removed 5 bases from V and 8 bases from J; junction bases left unmatched: 12. The CDR3 spans 15 residues. Germline values: CDR1 DFQATT, CDR2 SNEGSKA (reference sequence). The CDR3 loop is CSAFGLAAPVDEQFF. Here the CDR3 DNA reads TGCAGTGCTTTCGGACTAGCGGCGCCGGTCGATGAGCAGTTCTTC.

This clonotype was counted a few times. This chain uses TRBV10-2 with TRBJ2-1, with TRBD2 matching over 7 bases. Germline values: CDR1 WSHSY, CDR2 SAAADI. This CDR3 is 15 amino acids long. V shed 4 bases, J shed 7 bases, and the junction held 10 bases outside the gene matches. As DNA, the CDR3 is TGCGCCAGCAGTGGGGGAGGGGCCTTCTTGAATGAGCAGTTCTTC. Its translation: CASSGGGAFLNEQFF.

This clonotype was counted many times. The chain recombines TRBV29-1 with TRBJ2-1; perhaps TRBD1 as D (6 bases). In germline, CDR1 is SQVTM, CDR2 ANQGSEA. Trimming took 1 base from V and 3 from J, leaving 19 bases between them. The CDR3 consists of 17 residues. The CDR3 nucleotides read TGCAGCGTTGAAGTCCTTTCAGGGGTGGCGTACTACAATGAGCAGTTCTTC. It translates to CSVEVLSGVAYYNEQFF.

The chain couples TRBV4-3 to TRBJ2-1; possibly TRBD1 for D (5 bases). The V and J ends lost 0 bases and 9 bases respectively, with 21 bases between them. This CDR3 comprises 17 residues. Per germline, CDR1 LGHNA and CDR2 YSLEER. The CDR3 region is CASSQEGRSDTLSEQFF. As DNA, the CDR3 is TGCGCCAGCAGCCAAGAGGGTCGATCGGACACTCTAAGTGAGCAGTTCTTC.

This clonotype came up many times. The gene calls are TRBV7-2 and TRBJ1-5, with D unresolved. The CDR3 length is 12 residues. The germline V gene has CDR1 SGHTA and CDR2 FQGNSA. V was shortened by 1 base and J by 9 bases, with 7 bases between the two germline ends. CDR3 sequence: CASSLDGRPQHF. CDR3 bases: TGTGCCAGCAGCTTAGATGGGCGGCCCCAGCATTTT.

This clonotype was detected a few times. The chain uses TRBV30 and TRBJ2-2, with D possibly being TRBD1 or TRBD2 (6 bases each). This CDR3 is built from 13 residues. Germline V gene sequence: CDR1 GTSNPN, CDR2 SVGIG (reference sequence). Trimming shortened V by 0 bases and J by 6 bases, and 8 bases separated the two germline ends. The CDR3 sequence is CAWSVRGAGELFF. CDR3 in DNA: TGTGCCTGGAGTGTTAGGGGGGCCGGGGAGCTGTTTTTT.

The gene calls are TRBV7-8 and TRBJ2-7; possibly TRBD1 for D (6 bases). Germline V lookup: CDR1 SGHVS, CDR2 FQNEAQ. The CDR3 is made up of 14 amino acids. Trimming removed 5 bases from V and 6 bases from J, with 17 bases in between. The CDR3 here is CASSGQSQGTEQYF. The CDR3 DNA reads as TGTGCCAGCAGCGGCCAGAGCCAGGGGACCGAGCAGTACTTC.

The rearrangement links TRBV2 to TRBJ1-2; unclear D gene. Germline values: CDR1 SNHLY, CDR2 FYNNEI. With 6 bases removed from V and 4 bases from J, the gap between germline ends came to 15 bases. The CDR3 is 14 amino acids. The CDR3 bases are TGTGCCAGCAGCGCGGACGGTTCCTCCTATGGCTACACCTTC. As protein: CASSADGSSYGYTF.

This clonotype was observed many times. The chain uses TRBV6-5 and TRBJ2-7; possibly TRBD2 for D (6 bases). The V gene lost 4 bases and the J gene lost 6 bases, with 16 bases spanning the gap. CDR3 length: 14 residues. Germline V gene data show CDR1 as MNHEY and CDR2 as SVGAGI. CDR3 loop: CASSSPTFGGEQYF. The DNA for the CDR3 is TGTGCCAGCAGTTCTCCGACCTTCGGGGGCGAGCAGTACTTC.

The J gene is TRBJ2-7, the V gene TRBV30, with TRBD1 as a possible D gene (6 bases). This CDR3 is 16 amino acids long. The germline V gene has CDR1 GTSNPN and CDR2 SVGIG (reference sequence). Trimming took off 2 bases at V and 7 bases at J, with 24 bases between the two ends. DNA for the CDR3: TGTGCCTGGAGTAATAACAGGGTATCGTTCCGGGGTGAGCAGTACTTC. This codes for CAWSNNRVSFRGEQYF.

This clonotype has at least ten counts. The J gene is TRBJ2-1, the V gene TRBV12-3 or TRBV12-4; TRBD2 is a possible D gene (5 bases). This CDR3 has 12 amino acids. Between the trimmed V and J ends, which lost 8 bases and 7 bases, there was a span of 12 bases. CDR3 in DNA: TGTGCCAGCTCAGACGGGAATAATGAGCAGTTCTTC. It specifies CASSDGNNEQFF.

The CDR3 DNA follows: TGCAGTGCTAGATCCGGGCCGTACTCTATAACCGGGGAGCTGTTTTTT. Protein product: CSARSGPYSITGELFF. The chain employs TRBV20-1 and TRBJ2-2; no clear D gene. The CDR3 has 16 residues. V was shortened by 2 bases and J by 5 bases, with 18 bases between the two germline ends. Germline V gives CDR1 DFQATT, CDR2 SNEGSKA (reference sequence).

This clonotype was observed many times. This chain joins TRBV7-9 and TRBJ1-1, with no clear D. The CDR3 totals 12 residues. Trimming left V 6 bases short and J 7 bases short, with 12 bases between. Germline CDR1 SEHNR, CDR2 FQNEAQ (reference sequence). CDR3 protein: CASSSAASEAFF. In DNA, the CDR3 is TGTGCCAGCAGTTCGGCGGCCAGTGAAGCTTTCTTT.

The chain joins TRBV18 to TRBJ2-1; 9 bases map to TRBD2. The V segment lost 2 bases and the J segment 3 bases; nucleotides outside the gene matches: 5. The germline CDR1 and CDR2 sequences are KGHSH and LQKENI. The CDR3 has 16 amino acids. CDR3 in DNA: TGTGCCAGCTCACCAAGACTAGCGGACCGCTACAATGAGCAGTTCTTC. This sequence encodes CASSPRLADRYNEQFF.

This clonotype was seen ten or more times. The V gene is TRBV20-1, the J gene TRBJ1-1, with D unresolved. V lost 1 base to trimming and J lost 8 bases, with 17 bases between them. CDR1 and CDR2 from the germline V gene are DFQATT and SNEGSKA (reference sequence). The CDR3 covers 14 residues. The CDR3 here is CSARVGGFSSEAFF. The CDR3 coding sequence is TGCAGTGCTAGAGTTGGAGGGTTTTCGTCCGAAGCTTTCTTT.

CDR3: CAISEGVETQYF. The CDR3 DNA is TGTGCCATCAGTGAGGGGGTCGAGACCCAGTACTTC. This chain joins TRBV10-3 and TRBJ2-5, with unresolved D. The CDR3 sequence is 12 residues long. Germline loops: CDR1 ENHRY, CDR2 SYGVKD. V was pared by 2 bases and J by 5 bases, with 6 bases between.

Many counts were recorded for this clonotype. The chain carries TRBV20-1 and TRBJ2-7, with D perhaps matching TRBD1 or TRBD2 (5 bases each). Trimming left V 3 bases short and J 4 bases short, with 7 bases between. This CDR3 comprises 11 residues. Germline V gene sequence: CDR1 DFQATT, CDR2 SNEGSKA (reference sequence). The CDR3 sequence: CSARRGYEQYF. The CDR3 nucleotides read TGCAGTGCTAGGAGGGGTTACGAGCAGTACTTC.

CDR3 loop: CASSLAGGINQPQHF. The CDR3 nucleotides read TGCGCCAGCAGCTTGGCCGGGGGCATCAATCAGCCCCAGCATTTT. The rearrangement links TRBV5-1 to TRBJ1-5, with D perhaps matching TRBD1 (6 bases). Germline V gives CDR1 SGHRS, CDR2 YFSETQ. The germline V and J ends were trimmed by 0 bases and 3 bases, with 10 bases remaining between them. The CDR3 is 15 amino acids.